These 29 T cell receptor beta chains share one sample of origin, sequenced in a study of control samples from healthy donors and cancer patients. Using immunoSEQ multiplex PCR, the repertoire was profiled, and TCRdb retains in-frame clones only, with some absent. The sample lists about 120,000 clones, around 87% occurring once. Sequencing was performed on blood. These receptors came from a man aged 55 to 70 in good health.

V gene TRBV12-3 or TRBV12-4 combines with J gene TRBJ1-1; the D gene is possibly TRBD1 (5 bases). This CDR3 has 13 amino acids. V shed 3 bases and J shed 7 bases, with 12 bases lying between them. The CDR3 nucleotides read TGTGCCAGCAGTTTCTTGCCAGGGCTTGAAGCTTTCTTT. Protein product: CASSFLPGLEAFF.

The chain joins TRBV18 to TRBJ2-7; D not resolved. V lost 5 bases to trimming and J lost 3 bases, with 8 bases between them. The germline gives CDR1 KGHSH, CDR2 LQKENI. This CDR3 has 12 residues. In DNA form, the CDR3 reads TGTGCCAGCTCAACGGACGGCTACGAGCAGTACTTC. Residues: CASSTDGYEQYF.

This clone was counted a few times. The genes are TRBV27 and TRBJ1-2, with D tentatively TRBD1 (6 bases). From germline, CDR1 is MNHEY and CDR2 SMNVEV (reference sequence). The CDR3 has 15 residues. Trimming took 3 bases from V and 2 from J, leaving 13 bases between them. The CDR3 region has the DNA TGTGCCAGCAGTTTTGGCACAGGGAGCAACTATGGCTACACCTTC. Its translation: CASSFGTGSNYGYTF.

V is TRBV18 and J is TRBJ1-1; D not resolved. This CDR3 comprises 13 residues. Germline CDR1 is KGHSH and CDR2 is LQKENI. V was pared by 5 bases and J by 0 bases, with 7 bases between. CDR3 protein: CASSSSLNTEAFF. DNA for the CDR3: TGTGCCAGCTCATCTAGTCTGAACACTGAAGCTTTCTTT.

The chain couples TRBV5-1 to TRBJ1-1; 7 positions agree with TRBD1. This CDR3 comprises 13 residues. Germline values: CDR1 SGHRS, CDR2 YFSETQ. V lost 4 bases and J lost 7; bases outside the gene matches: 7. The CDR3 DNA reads TGCGCCAGCAGCAAGTGGACAGGCGATGAAGCTTTCTTT. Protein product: CASSKWTGDEAFF.

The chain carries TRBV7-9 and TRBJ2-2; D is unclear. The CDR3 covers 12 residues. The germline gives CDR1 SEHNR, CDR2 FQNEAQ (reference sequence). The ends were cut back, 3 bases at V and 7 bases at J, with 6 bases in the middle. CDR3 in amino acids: CASSFPNGELFF. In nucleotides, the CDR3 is TGTGCCAGCAGCTTCCCGAACGGGGAGCTGTTTTTT.

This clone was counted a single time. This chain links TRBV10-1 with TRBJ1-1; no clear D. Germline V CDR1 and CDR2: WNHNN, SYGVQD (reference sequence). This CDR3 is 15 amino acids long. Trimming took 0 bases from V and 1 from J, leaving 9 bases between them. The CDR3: CASSESPYGNTEAFF. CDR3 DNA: TGCGCCAGCAGTGAGTCACCGTATGGGAACACTGAAGCTTTCTTT.

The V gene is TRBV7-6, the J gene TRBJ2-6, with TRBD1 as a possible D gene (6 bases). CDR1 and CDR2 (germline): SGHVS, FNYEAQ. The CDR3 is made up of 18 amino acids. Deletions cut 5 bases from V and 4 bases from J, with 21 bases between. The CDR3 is CASSPGTQGSRGANVLTF. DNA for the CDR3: TGTGCCAGCAGCCCCGGTACACAGGGCTCGAGGGGGGCCAACGTCCTGACTTTC.

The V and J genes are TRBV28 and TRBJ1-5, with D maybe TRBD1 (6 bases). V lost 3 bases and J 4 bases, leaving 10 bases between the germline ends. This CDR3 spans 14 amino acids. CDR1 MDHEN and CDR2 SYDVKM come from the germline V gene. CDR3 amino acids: CASSFRGLNQPQHF. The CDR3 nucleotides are TGTGCCAGCAGTTTCAGGGGACTAAATCAGCCCCAGCATTTT.

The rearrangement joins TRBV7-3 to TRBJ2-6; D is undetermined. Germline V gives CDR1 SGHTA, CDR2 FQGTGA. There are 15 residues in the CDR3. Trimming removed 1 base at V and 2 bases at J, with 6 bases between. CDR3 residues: CASSLKGAGANVLTF. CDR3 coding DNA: TGTGCCAGCAGCTTAAAAGGAGCTGGGGCCAACGTCCTGACTTTC.

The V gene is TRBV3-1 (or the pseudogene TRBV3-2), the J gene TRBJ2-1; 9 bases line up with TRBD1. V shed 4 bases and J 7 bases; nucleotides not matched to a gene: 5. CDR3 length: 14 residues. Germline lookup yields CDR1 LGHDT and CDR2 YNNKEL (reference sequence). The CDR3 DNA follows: TGTGCCAGCAGCCTCAGGACAGGGGCTAATGAGCAGTTCTTC. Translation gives CASSLRTGANEQFF.

The CDR3 region is CASSGTGSFTGELFF. DNA of the CDR3: TGCGCCAGCAGCGGCACGGGATCCTTCACCGGGGAGCTGTTTTTT. The genes are TRBV5-1 and TRBJ2-2; weak D call: TRBD2 (5 bases). Trimming took off 4 bases at V and 4 bases at J, with 14 bases between the two ends. The CDR3 covers 15 residues. Germline CDR1 is SGHRS and CDR2 is YFSETQ.

This CDR3 reads CASSYGRQGSGNTIYF. CDR3 nucleotides: TGTGCCAGCAGTTACGGTCGACAGGGGTCTGGAAACACCATATATTTT. The rearrangement joins TRBV6-2 or TRBV6-3 to TRBJ1-3, with 8 bases lining up with TRBD1. J lost 1 base, V lost 2 bases, and 4 bases had no gene match. Germline V gene data show CDR1 as MNHEY and CDR2 as SVGEGT. The CDR3 sequence is 16 residues long.

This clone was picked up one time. CDR3 amino acids: CASSYPGGGDLGYTF. The CDR3 DNA sequence: TGTGCCAGCAGTTACCCGGGAGGGGGCGATCTTGGCTACACCTTC. This rearrangement joins TRBV6-6 to TRBJ1-2; TRBD1 matches at 7 bases. Germline V gene data show CDR1 as MNHNY and CDR2 as SVGAGI (reference sequence). CDR3 length: 15 amino acids. After removal of 2 bases from V and 7 bases from J, the junction contained 10 bases not matched to a gene.

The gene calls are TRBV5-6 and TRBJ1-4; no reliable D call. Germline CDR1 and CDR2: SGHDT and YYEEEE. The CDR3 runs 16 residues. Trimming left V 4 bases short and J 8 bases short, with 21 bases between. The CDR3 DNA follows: TGTGCCAGCAGCCTAGGTGGAAAGGGATTAGGAGAAAAACTGTTTTTT. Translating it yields CASSLGGKGLGEKLFF.

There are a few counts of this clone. In DNA form, the CDR3 reads TGTGCCAGCAGCTTTTCCCGGGCGACTAATGAAAAACTGTTTTTT. It translates to CASSFSRATNEKLFF. The chain employs TRBV7-2 and TRBJ1-4; no clear D gene. Trimming removed 3 bases at V and 2 bases at J, with 10 bases between. The germline V gene encodes CDR1 SGHTA and CDR2 FQGNSA. The CDR3 consists of 15 residues. Combining the CDR3 with reference TRBV7-2 and TRBJ1-4 gives the whole variable domain GAGVSQSPSNKVTEKGKDVELRCDPISGHTALYWYRQSLGQGLEFLIYFQGNSAPDKSGLPSDRFSAERTGGSVSTLTIQRTQQEDSAVYLCASSFSRATNEKLFFGSGTQLSVL.

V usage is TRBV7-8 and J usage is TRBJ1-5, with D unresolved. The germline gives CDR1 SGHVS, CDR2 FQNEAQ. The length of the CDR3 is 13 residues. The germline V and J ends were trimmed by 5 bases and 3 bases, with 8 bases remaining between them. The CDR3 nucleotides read TGTGCCAGCAGCCTTCGCCCCAATCAGCCCCAGCATTTT. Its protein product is CASSLRPNQPQHF.

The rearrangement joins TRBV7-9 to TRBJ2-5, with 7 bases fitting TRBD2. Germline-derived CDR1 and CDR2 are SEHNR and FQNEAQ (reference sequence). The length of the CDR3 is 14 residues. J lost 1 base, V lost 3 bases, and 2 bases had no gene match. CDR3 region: CASSFLAVQETQYF. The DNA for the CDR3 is TGTGCCAGCAGCTTTCTAGCGGTCCAAGAGACCCAGTACTTC.

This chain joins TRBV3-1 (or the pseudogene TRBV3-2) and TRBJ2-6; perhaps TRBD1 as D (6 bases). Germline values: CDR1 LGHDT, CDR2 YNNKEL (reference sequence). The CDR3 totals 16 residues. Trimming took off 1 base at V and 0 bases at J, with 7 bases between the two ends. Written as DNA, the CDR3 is TGTGCCAGCAGCCAAGGACAGGCCTCTGGGGCCAACGTCCTGACTTTC. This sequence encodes CASSQGQASGANVLTF.

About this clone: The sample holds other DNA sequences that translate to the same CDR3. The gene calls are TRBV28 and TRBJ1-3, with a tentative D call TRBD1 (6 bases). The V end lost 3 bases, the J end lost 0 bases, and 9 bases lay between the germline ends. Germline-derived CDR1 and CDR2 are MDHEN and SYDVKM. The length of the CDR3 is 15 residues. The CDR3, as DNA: TGTGCCAGCAGTTTTAGGGGGGGCTCTGGAAACACCATATATTTT. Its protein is CASSFRGGSGNTIYF.

The CDR3 sequence is CASSILGQGSEKLFF. The CDR3 DNA follows: TGTGCCAGTAGTATCCTGGGACAGGGGTCTGAAAAACTGTTTTTT. V gene TRBV19 combines with J gene TRBJ1-4; 10 nucleotides align to TRBD1. There are 15 residues in the CDR3. Germline V gives CDR1 LNHDA, CDR2 SQIVND (reference sequence). With 3 bases clipped from V and 7 bases from J, the junction kept 5 bases outside the gene matches.

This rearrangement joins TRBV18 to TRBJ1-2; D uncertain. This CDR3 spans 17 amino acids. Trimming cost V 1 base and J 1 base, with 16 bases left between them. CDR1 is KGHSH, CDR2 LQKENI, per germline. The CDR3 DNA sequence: TGTGCCAGCTCACCACTCAGCGGAACCGGTATTAACTATGGCTACACCTTC. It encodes CASSPLSGTGINYGYTF.

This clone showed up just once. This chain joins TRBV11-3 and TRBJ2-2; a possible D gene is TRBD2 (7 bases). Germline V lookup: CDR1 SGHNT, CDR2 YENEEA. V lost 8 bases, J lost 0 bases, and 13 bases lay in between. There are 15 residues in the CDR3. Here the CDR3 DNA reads TGTGCCAGCGGTCGAGGGGGGGCGAACACCGGGGAGCTGTTTTTT. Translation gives CASGRGGANTGELFF.

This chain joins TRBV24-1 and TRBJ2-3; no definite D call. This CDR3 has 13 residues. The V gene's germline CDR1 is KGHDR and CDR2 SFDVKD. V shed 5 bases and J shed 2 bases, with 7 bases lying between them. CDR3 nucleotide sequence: TGTGCCACCAGTGGGCACAACACAGATACGCAGTATTTT. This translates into CATSGHNTDTQYF.

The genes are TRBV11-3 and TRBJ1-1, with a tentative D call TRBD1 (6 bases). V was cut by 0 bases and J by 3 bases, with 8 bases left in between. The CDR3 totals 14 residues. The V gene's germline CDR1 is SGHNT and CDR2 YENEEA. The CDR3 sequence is CASSLDRGHTEAFF. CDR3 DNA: TGTGCCAGCAGCTTAGACAGGGGCCACACTGAAGCTTTCTTT.

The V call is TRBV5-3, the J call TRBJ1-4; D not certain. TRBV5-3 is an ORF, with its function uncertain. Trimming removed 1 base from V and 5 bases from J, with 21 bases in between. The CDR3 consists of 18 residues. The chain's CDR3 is CARSLRVAHSLSNEKLFF. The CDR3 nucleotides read TGTGCCAGAAGCTTGCGGGTGGCACACTCTCTATCCAATGAAAAACTGTTTTTT.

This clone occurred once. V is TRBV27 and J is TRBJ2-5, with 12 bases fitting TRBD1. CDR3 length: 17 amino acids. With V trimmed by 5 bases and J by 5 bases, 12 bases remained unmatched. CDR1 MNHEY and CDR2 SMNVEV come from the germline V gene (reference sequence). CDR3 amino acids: CASSAPGTGGGKETQYF. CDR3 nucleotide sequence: TGTGCCAGCAGTGCGCCCGGGACAGGGGGCGGGAAGGAGACCCAGTACTTC.

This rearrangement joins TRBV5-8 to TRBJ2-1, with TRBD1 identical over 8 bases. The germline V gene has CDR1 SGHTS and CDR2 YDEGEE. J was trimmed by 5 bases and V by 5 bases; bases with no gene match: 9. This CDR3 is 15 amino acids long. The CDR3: CASRTRGLGNNEQFF. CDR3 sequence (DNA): TGTGCCAGCAGAACCAGGGGGCTAGGAAACAATGAGCAGTTCTTC.

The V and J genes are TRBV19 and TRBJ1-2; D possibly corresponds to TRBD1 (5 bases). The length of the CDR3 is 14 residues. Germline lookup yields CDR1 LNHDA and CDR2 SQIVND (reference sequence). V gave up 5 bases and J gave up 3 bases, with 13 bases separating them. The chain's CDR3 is CASSFGTGDYGYTF. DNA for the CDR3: TGTGCCAGTAGTTTCGGGACGGGGGACTATGGCTACACCTTC.